This T cell receptor (beta chain) stems from a study of blood T cell repertoires in COVID-19. At the level of the study: The study drew acute and convalescent COVID-19 samples from the United States, Italy and Spain. Sources were T cells, B-cell-depleted T cells, or PBMCs; the material itself was cDNA or gDNA.

CDR1 is SGHRS, CDR2 YFSETQ, per germline. The V end lost 7 bases, the J end lost 0 bases, and 17 bases lay between the germline ends. The CDR3 sequence is 15 residues long. Methods used by the authors: Estimates of nucleated cell counts were drawn from the amplification of reference gene primers. Libraries were prepared by immunoSEQ multiplex PCR; TCRdb keeps only in-frame clonotypes and omits some of them. V, J and clone size are those of that table, while D and trimming were read from the DNA. The table lists 90,000 to 130,000 clones, 76% of them singletons. V is TRBV5-1 and J is TRBJ2-7; no definite D call. This clonotype was sampled from a woman aged 80 or over with acute or convalescent COVID-19. Sequenced input: peripheral blood. For the CDR3, the DNA is TGCGCCAGCTCTATCGATGACTGGAGCTCCTACGAGCAGTACTTC. Protein sequence: CASSIDDWSSYEQYF.